This T cell receptor beta chain appears in the sequencing data of a study of technical replicates of blood from a few donors. The CDR3 consists of 13 residues. With 2 bases removed from V and 2 bases from J, the gap between germline ends came to 5 bases. The germline gives CDR1 MNHNY, CDR2 SVGAGI (reference sequence). TCRdb's copy holds only in-frame clones and misses some; the assay was immunoSEQ multiplex PCR. The table lists some 87,000 clones, 95% to 97% of them singletons. The sequencing input was T cells isolated from PBMCs. The chain couples TRBV6-6 to TRBJ2-3; D uncertain. The sequence was collected from a human donor in good health. CDR3 sequence reads: CASSYVHTDTQYF. CDR3 sequence (DNA): TGTGCCAGCAGTTACGTTCACACAGATACGCAGTATTTT.